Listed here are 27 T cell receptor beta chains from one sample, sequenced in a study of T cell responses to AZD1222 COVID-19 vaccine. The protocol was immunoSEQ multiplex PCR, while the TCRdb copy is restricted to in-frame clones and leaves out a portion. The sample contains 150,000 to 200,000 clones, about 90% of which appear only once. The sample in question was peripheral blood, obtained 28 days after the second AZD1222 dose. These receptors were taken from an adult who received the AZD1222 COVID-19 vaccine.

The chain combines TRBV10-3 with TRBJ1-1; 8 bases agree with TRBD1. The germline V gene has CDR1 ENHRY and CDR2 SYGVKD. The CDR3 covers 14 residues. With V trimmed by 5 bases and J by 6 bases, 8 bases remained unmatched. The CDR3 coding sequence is TGTGCCATCAGTTCGGACAGGGAGGTCGCTGAAGCTTTCTTT. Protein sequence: CAISSDREVAEAFF.

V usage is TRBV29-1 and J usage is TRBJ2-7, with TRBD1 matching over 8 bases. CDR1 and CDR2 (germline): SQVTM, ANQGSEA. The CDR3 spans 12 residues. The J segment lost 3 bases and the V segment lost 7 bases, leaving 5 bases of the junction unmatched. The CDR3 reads CSAGQAGYEQYF. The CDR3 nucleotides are TGCAGCGCGGGACAGGCCGGCTACGAGCAGTACTTC.

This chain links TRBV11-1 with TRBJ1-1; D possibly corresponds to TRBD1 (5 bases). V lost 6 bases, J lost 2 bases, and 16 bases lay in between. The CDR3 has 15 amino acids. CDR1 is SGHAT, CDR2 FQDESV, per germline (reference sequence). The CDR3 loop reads CASRPAGTYNTEAFF. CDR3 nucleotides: TGTGCCAGCAGACCTGCCGGGACCTACAACACTGAAGCTTTCTTT.

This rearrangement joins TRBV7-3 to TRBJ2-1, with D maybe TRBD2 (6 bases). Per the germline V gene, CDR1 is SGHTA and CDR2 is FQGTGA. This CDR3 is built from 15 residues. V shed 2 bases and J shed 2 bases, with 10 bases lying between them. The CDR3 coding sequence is TGTGCCAGCAGCTTATACCGCGGGGCCTACAATGAGCAGTTCTTC. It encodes CASSLYRGAYNEQFF.

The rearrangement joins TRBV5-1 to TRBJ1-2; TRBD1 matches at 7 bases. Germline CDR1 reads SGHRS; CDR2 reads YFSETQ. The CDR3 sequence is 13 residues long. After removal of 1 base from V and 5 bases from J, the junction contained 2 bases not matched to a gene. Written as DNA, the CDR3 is TGCGCCAGCAGCTTGAACAGGGGATATGGCTACACCTTC. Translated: CASSLNRGYGYTF.

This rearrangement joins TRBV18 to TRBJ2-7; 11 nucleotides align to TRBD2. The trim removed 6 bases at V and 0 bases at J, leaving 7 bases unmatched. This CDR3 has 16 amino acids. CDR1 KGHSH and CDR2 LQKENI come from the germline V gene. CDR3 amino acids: CASSPLLAGASYEQYF. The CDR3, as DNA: TGTGCCAGCTCGCCCTTACTAGCGGGGGCCTCCTACGAGCAGTACTTC.

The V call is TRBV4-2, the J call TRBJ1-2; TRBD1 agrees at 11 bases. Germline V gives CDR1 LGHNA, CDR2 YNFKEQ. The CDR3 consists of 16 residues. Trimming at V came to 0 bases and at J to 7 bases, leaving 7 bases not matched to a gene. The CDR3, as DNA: TGTGCCAGCAGCCAAGATCGGACAGGGGGCAAGCGTGGCTACACCTTC. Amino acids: CASSQDRTGGKRGYTF.

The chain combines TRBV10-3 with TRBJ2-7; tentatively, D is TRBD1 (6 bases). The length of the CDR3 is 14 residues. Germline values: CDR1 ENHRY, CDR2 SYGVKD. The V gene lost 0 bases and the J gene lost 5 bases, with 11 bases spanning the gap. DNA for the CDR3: TGTGCCATCAGTGAGTCGGGACATAGCGACGAGCAGTACTTC. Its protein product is CAISESGHSDEQYF.

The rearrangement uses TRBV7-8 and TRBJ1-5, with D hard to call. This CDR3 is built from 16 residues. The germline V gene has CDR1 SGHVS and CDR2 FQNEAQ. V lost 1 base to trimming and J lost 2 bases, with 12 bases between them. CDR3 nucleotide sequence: TGTGCCAGCAGCTTAGGCAGAGTCGGGGGCAATCAGCCCCAGCATTTT. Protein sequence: CASSLGRVGGNQPQHF.

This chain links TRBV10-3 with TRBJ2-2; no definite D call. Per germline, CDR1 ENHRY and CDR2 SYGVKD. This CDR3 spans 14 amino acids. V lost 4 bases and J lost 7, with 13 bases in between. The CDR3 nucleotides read TGTGCCATCAGTGCGGGCCTCTCGGGCGGGGAGCTGTTTTTT. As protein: CAISAGLSGGELFF.

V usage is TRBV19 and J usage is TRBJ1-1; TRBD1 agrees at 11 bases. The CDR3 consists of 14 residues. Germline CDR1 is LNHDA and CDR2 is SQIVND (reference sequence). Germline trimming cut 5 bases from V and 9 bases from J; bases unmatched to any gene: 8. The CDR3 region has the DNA TGTGCCAGTAGTCACCGGGACAGGGGGGATAAAGCTTTCTTT. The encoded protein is CASSHRDRGDKAFF.

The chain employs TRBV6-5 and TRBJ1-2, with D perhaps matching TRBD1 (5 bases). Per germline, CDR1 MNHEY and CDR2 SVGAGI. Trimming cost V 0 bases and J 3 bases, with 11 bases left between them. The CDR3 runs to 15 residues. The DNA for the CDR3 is TGTGCCAGCAGTTACTCAGGAGGAGGGGACTATGGCTACACCTTC. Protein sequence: CASSYSGGGDYGYTF.

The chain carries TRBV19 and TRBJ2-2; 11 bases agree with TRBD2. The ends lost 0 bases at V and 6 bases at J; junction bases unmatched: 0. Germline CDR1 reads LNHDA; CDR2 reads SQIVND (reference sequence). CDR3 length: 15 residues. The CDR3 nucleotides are TGTGCCAGTAGTATAGAACTAGCGGGGGCCGGGGAGCTGTTTTTT. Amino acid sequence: CASSIELAGAGELFF.

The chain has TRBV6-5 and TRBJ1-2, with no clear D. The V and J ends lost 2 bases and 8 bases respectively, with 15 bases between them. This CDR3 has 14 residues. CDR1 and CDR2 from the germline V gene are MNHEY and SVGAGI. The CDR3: CASSYVGPPEGYTF. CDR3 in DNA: TGTGCCAGCAGTTACGTTGGCCCACCGGAGGGCTACACCTTC.

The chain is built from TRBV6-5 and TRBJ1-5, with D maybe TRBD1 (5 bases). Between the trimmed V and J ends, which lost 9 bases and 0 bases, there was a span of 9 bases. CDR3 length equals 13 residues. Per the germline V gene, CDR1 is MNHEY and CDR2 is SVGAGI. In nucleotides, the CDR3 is TGTGCCAGTAAACAGGATAGCAATCAGCCCCAGCATTTT. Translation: CASKQDSNQPQHF.

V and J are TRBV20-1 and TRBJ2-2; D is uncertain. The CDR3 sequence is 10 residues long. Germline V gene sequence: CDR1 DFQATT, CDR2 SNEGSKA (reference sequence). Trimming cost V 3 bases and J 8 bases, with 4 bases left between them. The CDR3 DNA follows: TGCAGTGCTAGCAAAGGGGAGCTGTTTTTT. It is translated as CSASKGELFF.

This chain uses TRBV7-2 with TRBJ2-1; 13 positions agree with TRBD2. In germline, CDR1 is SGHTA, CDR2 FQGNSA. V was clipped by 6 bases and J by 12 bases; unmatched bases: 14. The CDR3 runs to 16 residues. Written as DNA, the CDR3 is TGTGCCAGCAGAAGAACCGGGACTAGCGGGGTTCTGGGGCAGTTCTTC. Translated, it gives CASRRTGTSGVLGQFF.

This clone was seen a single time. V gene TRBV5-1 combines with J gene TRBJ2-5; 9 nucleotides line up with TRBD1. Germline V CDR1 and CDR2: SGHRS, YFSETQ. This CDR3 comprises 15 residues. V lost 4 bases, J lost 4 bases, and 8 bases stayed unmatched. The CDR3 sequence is CASSLVQGAGETQYF. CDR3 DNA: TGCGCCAGCAGCCTCGTACAGGGGGCTGGAGAGACCCAGTACTTC.

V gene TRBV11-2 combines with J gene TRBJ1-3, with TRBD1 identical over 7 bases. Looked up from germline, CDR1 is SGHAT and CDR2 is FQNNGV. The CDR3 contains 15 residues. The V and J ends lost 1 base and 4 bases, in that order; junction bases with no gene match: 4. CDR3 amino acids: CASSLGGQVGNTIYF. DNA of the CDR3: TGTGCCAGCAGCTTAGGCGGACAGGTCGGAAACACCATATATTTT.

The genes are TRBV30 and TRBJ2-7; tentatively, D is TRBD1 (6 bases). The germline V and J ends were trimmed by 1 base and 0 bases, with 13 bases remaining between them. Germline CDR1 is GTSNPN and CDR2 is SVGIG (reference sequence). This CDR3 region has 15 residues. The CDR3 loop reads CAWSAGQILSYEQYF. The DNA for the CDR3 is TGTGCCTGGAGTGCAGGACAGATCCTCTCCTACGAGCAGTACTTC.

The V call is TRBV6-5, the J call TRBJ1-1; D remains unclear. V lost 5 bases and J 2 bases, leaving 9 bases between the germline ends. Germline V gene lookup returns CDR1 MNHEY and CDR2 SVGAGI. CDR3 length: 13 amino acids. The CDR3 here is CASSPDGNTEAFF. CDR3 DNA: TGTGCCAGCAGTCCCGACGGAAACACTGAAGCTTTCTTT.

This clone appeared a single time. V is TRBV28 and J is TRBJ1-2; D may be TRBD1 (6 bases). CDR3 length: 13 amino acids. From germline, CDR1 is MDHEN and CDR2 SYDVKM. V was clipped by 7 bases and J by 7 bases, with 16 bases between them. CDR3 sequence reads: CASKLGGLGGYTF. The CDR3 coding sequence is TGTGCCAGCAAATTGGGGGGGCTGGGTGGCTACACCTTC.

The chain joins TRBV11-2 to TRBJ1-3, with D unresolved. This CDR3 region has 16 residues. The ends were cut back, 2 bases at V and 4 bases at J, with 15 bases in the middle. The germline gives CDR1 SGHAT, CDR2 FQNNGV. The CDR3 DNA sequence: TGTGCCAGCAGCTTAATAAGGAGGGTCGTGGGAAACACCATATATTTT. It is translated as CASSLIRRVVGNTIYF.

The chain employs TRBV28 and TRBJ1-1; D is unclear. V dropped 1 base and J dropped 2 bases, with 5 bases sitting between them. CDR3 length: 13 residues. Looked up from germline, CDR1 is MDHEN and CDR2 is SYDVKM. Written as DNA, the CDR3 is TGTGCCAGCAGTTTATTGGGTAACACTGAAGCTTTCTTT. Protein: CASSLLGNTEAFF.

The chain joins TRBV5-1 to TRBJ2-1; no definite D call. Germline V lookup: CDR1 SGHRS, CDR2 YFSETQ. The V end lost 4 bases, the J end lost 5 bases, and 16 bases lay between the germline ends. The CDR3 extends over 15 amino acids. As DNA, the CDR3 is TGCGCCAGCAGCCTTCAATCTCCCGCAGACAATGAGCAGTTCTTC. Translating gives CASSLQSPADNEQFF.

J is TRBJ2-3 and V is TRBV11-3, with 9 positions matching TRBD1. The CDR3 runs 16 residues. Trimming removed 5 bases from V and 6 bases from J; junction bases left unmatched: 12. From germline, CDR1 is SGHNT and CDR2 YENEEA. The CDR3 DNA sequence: TGTGCCAGCAGCCTTACTACAGGGGGCGATGGGGATACGCAGTATTTT. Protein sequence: CASSLTTGGDGDTQYF.

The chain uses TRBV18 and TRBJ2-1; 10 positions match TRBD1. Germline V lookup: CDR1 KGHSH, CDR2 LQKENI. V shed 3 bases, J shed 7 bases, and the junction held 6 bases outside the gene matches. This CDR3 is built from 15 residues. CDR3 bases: TGTGCCAGCTCACCGGGGGGACAGGGGAGGAATGAGCAGTTCTTC. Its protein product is CASSPGGQGRNEQFF.